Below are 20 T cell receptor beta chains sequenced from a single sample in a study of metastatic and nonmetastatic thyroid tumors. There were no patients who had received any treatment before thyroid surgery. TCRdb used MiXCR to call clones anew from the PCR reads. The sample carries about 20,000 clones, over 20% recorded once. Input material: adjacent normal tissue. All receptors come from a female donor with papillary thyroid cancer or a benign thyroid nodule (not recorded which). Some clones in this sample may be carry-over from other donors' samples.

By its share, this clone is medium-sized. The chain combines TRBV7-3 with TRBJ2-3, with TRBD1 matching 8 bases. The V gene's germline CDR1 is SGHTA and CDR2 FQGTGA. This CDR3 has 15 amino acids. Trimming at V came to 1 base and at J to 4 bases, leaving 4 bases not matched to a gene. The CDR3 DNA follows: TGTGCCAGCAGCTTAAGACAGGGGCTGGCAGATACGCAGTATTTT. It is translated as CASSLRQGLADTQYF.

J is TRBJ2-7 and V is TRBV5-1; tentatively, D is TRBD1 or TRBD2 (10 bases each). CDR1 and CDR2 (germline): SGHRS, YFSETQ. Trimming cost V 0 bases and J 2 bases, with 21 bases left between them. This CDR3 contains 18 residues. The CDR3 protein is CASSLGTGGAGGTYEQYF. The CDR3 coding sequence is TGCGCCAGCAGCTTGGGGACAGGGGGAGCGGGAGGGACCTACGAGCAGTACTTC. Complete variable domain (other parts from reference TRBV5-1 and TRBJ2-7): KAGVTQTPRYLIKTRGQQVTLSCSPISGHRSVSWYQQTPGQGLQFLFEYFSETQRNKGNFPGRFSGRQFSNSRSEMNVSTLELGDSALYLCASSLGTGGAGGTYEQYFGPGTRLTVT.

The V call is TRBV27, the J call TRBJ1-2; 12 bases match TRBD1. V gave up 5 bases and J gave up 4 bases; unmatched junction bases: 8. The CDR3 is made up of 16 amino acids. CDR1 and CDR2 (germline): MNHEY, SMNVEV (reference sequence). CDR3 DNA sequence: TGTGCCAGCAGTACAGGGACAGGGGGCGCTGCCTATGGCTACACCTTC. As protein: CASSTGTGGAAYGYTF.

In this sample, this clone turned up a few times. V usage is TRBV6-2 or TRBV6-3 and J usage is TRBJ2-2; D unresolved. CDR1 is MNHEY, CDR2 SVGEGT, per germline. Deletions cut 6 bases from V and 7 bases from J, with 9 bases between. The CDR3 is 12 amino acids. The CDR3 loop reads CASSPMGGELFF. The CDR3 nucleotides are TGTGCCAGCAGCCCTATGGGCGGGGAGCTGTTTTTT.

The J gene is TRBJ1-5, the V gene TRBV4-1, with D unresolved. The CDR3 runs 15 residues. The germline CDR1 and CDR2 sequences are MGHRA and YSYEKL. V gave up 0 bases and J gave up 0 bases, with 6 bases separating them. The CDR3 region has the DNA TGCGCCAGCAGCCAAGATATCTTTAGCAATCAGCCCCAGCATTTT. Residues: CASSQDIFSNQPQHF.

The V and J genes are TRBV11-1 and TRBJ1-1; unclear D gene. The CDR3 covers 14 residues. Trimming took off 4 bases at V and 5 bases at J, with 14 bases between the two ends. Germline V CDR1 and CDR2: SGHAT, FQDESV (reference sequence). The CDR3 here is CASSSTWPITEAFF. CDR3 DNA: TGTGCCAGCAGCTCTACATGGCCAATTACTGAAGCTTTCTTT.

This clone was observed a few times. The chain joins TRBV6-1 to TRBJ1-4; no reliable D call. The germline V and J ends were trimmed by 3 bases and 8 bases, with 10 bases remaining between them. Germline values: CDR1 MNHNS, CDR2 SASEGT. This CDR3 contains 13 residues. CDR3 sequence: CASSESEAEKLFF. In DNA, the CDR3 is TGTGCCAGCAGTGAGTCGGAAGCAGAAAAACTGTTTTTT.

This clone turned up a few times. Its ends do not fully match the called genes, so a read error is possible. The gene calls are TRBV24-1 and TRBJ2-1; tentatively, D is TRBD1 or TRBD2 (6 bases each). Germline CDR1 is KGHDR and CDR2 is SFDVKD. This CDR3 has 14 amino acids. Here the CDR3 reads CATSAGGGYNDQFF. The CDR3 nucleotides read TGTGCCACCAGTGCCGGGGGCGGCTACAATGATCAGTTCTTC.

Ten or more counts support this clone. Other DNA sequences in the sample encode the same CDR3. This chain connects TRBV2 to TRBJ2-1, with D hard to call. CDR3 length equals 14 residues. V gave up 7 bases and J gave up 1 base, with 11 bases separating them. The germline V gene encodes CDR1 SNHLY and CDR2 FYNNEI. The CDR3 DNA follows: TGTGCCAGCATCAAGTTCTGGTCCTACAATGAGCAGTTCTTC. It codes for CASIKFWSYNEQFF.

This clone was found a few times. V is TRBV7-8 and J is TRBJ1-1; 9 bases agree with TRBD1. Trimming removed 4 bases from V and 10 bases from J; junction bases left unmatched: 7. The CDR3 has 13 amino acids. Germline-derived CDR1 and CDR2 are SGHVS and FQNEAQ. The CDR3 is CASSSGTGGSAFF. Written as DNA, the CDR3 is TGTGCCAGCAGCTCCGGAACAGGGGGCTCAGCTTTCTTT.

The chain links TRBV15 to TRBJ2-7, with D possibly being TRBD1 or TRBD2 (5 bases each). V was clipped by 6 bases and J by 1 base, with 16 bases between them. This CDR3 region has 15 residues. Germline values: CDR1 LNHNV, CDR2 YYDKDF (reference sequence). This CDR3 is CATSANRDGSYEQYF. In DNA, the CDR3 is TGTGCCACCAGTGCTAACCGGGACGGGTCCTACGAGCAGTACTTC. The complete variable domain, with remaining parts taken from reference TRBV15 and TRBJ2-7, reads DAMVIQNPRYQVTQFGKPVTLSCSQTLNHNVMYWYQQKSSQAPKLLFHYYDKDFNNEADTPDNFQSRRPNTSFCFLDIRSPGLGDTAMYLCATSANRDGSYEQYFGPGTRLTVT.

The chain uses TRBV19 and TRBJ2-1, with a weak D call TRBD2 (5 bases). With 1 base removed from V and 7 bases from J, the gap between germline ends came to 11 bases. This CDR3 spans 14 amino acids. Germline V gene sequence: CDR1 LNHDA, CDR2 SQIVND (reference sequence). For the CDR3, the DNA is TGTGCCAGTAGTATAGGGCTAGCTGCGAATGAGCAGTTCTTC. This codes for CASSIGLAANEQFF.

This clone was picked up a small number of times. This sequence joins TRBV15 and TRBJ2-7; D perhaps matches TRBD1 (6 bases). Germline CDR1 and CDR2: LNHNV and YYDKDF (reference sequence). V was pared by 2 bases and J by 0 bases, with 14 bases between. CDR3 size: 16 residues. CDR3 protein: CATSRYRDTASYEQYF. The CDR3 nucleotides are TGTGCCACCAGCAGATACCGGGACACCGCCTCCTACGAGCAGTACTTC. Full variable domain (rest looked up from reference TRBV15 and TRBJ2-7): DAMVIQNPRYQVTQFGKPVTLSCSQTLNHNVMYWYQQKSSQAPKLLFHYYDKDFNNEADTPDNFQSRRPNTSFCFLDIRSPGLGDTAMYLCATSRYRDTASYEQYFGPGTRLTVT.

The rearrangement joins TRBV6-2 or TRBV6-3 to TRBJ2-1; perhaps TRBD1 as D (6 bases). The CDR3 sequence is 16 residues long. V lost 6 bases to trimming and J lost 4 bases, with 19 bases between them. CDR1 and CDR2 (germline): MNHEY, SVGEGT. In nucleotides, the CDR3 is TGTGCCAGCAGACAGAGGACAGTGGCCACGTACAATGAGCAGTTCTTC. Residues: CASRQRTVATYNEQFF.

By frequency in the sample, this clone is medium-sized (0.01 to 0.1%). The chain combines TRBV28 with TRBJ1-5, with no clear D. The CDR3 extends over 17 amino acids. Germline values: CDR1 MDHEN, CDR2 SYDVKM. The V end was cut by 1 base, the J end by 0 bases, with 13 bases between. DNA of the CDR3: TGTGCCAGCAGTTTATTTGCGCAGGTCGTTAGCAATCAGCCCCAGCATTTT. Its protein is CASSLFAQVVSNQPQHF.

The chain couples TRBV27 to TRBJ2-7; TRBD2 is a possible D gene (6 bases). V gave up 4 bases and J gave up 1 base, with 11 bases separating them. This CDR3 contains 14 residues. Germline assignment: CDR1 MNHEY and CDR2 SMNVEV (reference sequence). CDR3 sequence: CASSSGTQSYEQYF. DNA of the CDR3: TGTGCCAGCAGTTCCGGGACTCAATCCTACGAGCAGTACTTC.

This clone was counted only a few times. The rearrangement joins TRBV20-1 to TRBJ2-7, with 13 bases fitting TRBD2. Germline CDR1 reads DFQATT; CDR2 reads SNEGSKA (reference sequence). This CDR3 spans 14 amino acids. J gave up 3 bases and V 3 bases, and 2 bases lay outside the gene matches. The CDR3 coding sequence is TGCAGTGCTAGTCGACTAGCGGGGGGCTACGAGCAGTACTTC. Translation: CSASRLAGGYEQYF.

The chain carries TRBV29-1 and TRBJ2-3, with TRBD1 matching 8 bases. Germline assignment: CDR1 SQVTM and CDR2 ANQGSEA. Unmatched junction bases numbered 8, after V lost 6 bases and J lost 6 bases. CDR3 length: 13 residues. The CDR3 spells CSVPGQGGDTQYF. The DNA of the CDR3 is TGCAGCGTGCCAGGACAGGGTGGGGATACGCAGTATTTT.

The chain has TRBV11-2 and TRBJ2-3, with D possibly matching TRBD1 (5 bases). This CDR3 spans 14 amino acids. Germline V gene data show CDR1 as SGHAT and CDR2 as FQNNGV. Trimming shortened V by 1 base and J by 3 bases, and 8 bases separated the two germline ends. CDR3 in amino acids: CASSLGGVTDTQYF. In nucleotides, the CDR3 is TGTGCCAGCAGCTTAGGGGGCGTAACAGATACGCAGTATTTT.

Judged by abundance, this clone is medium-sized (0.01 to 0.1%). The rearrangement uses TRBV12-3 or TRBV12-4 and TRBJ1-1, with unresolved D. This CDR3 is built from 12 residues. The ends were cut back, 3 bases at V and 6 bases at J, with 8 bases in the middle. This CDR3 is CASSLTAAEAFF. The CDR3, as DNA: TGTGCCAGCAGTTTGACTGCTGCTGAAGCTTTCTTT.